A selection of T cell receptor beta chains follows, all from one sample in a study of blood T cells in healthy people across ages. TCRdb reprocessed the 5' RACE reads via MiXCR and lists one record per CDR3 protein. This table has some 1 million distinct CDR3 sequences, 35% to 50% appearing once. What was sequenced was blood. The receptors derive from a woman aged 60-70 years in good health. Both conserved end residues are part of each CDR3. Clone size appears in some rows only: once, few, many, or a class for an expanded clone.

V gene: TRBV3-1; clone size: .; J gene: TRBJ2-7; CDR3 protein: CASSPHSPYEQYF
V gene: TRBV14; clone size: .; J gene: TRBJ2-1; CDR3 protein: CASSQEMGSGSVYNEQFF
V gene: TRBV28; clone size: .; J gene: TRBJ2-5; CDR3 protein: CASSQLASGEETQYF
V gene: TRBV25-1; clone size: .; J gene: TRBJ1-4; CDR3 protein: CASSEPGITEKLFF
V gene: TRBV4-1; clone size: .; J gene: TRBJ2-5; CDR3 protein: CASSQGGTPKETQYF
V gene: TRBV5-1; clone size: .; J gene: TRBJ2-3; CDR3 protein: CASSLAPRDTDTQYF
V gene: TRBV29-1; clone size: .; J gene: TRBJ2-7; CDR3 protein: CSGGAGEGEQYF
V gene: TRBV7-9; clone size: few; J gene: TRBJ2-1; CDR3 protein: CASSPTGGGEQFF
V gene: TRBV5-1; clone size: .; J gene: TRBJ2-3; CDR3 protein: CASSSEDLIYDTQYF
V gene: TRBV5-1; clone size: few; J gene: TRBJ2-5; CDR3 protein: CASSLMGDQETQYF
V gene: TRBV7-2; clone size: .; J gene: TRBJ1-6; CDR3 protein: CASSLVQINSPLHF
V gene: TRBV29-1; clone size: .; J gene: TRBJ2-3; CDR3 protein: CSGGSSGRAGTDTQYF
V gene: TRBV28; clone size: .; J gene: .; CDR3 protein: CASSFLQDRASEQYF
V gene: TRBV29-1; clone size: .; J gene: TRBJ1-2; CDR3 protein: CSVASRGYGYTF
V gene: TRBV12-3/TRBV12-4; clone size: once; J gene: TRBJ2-1; CDR3 protein: CASSRTWDEQFF
V gene: TRBV30; clone size: .; J gene: TRBJ1-6; CDR3 protein: CAWSRQYNSPLHF
V gene: TRBV5-1; clone size: .; J gene: TRBJ2-7; CDR3 protein: CASSRIGQDYEQYF
V gene: TRBV12-3/TRBV12-4; clone size: .; J gene: TRBJ2-3; CDR3 protein: CASSFSWGRTDTRYF